This T cell receptor beta chain appears in the sequencing data of a study of human T cells and chemical hapten exposure (dated by TCRdb to about 2021). Context from the whole study: For sensitization, 2% DPC in acetone was applied to a roughly 2 cm by roughly 2 cm area of upper inner arm skin. Patch testing was performed on the upper back with Finn chambers containing 0.01% DPC, and the patch tests were scored after 6 days according to International Contact Dermatitis Research Group standards. Most of the patients in the cohort were female, and the cohort covered alopecia areata with under or over 50% scalp involvement, alopecia totalis and alopecia universalis. Blood samples were taken from patients before sensitization (week 0) and then at 2, 6 and about 24 weeks after DPC sensitization. Peripheral blood TCR repertoire changes were tracked in vivo in alopecia patients during primary and secondary sensitization to the hapten diphenylcyclopropenone (DPC). Libraries were pooled for sequencing, and per-sample TCR yields varied mainly because of small differences in library volumes within the pool. Blood for TCR sequencing was provided by twenty-nine alopecia patients at one to four time points (pre-sensitization, 2, 6 and 24 weeks). Throughout the roughly 23-week study period, patients were also given weekly therapeutic DPC doses on the scalp.

From a lookup of the germline V gene (reference sequence), CDR1 and CDR2 are DFQATT and SNEGSKA. V has 3 bases trimmed and J has 12 bases trimmed; junction bases matching no gene number 16. The cysteine opens and the phenylalanine closes a CDR3 of 15 amino acids. Of the read, only the CDR3 DNA is kept; its 45 bases are in frame from base 1. This clonotype was picked up many times. There is no known antigen for this receptor. No much larger clonotype is one base removed from it; base qualities were not supplied. The time point label, as the study defines it: patch test 3, about 24 weeks after DPC sensitization. The treatment or condition label, read with the paper, signifies: therapeutic diphenylcyclopropenone sensitization with weekly scalp DPC. At every patch-test visit, the blood draw took place before the patch test was put on. Eligible patients were aged 18 to 70, diagnosed with alopecia, deemed suitable for DPC therapy, and excluded if pregnant. Unfractionated whole blood was collected in Tempus Blood RNA tubes, and total RNA was extracted from that blood.

Broad study findings and their caveats: Significantly more large CDR3 similarity clusters were formed by expanded TCRs than by pre-sensitization or healthy control sets, consistent with antigen-driven responses. All patients had alopecia, a presumed autoimmune disease, so their immune response might differ from that of healthy individuals. After repeated subsampling, the strength of the expansion versus patch-test correlation and the threshold at which it became significant changed. The number of PT1 expanded TCRs positively correlated with patch test score, significant at thresholds 8, 16 and 32 but not 4. DPC sensitization did not change the number of TCRs with a frequency above 1 in 1000, and there was no evidence of changes in global repertoire structure.

Library construction relied on RACE. Instrument on record: NextSeq 500. Library preparation attached unique molecular identifiers to individual cDNA molecules for quantitative, reproducible TCR counting. Each blood RNA sample was used to sequence both TCR alpha and TCR beta chains. The study's processing was this. A median of around 96,000 TCRs per sample was observed, with a range of about 20,000 to 690,600. The Decombinator software suite was used to annotate V, J and CDR3 in the TCR reads. Every sample was subsampled to the same number of TCRs (28,000) for the PS versus PT1 abundance plots. TCRs were defined as expanded if absent before sensitization and observed at least eight times at the 2-week time point. TCRdb passed the public sequencing reads through fastp at Q25 and MiXCR, retaining productive beta sequences. Records with the same CDR3 protein are collapsed into one entry carrying the most frequent genes and DNA. TCRdb assigned the V and J calls; the authors' analysis was not used. The sample records roughly 200,000 distinct CDR3 sequences, about 25% of which are singletons. The ten largest clones take up 2.5% of the sample.

The clonotype originates from a woman between 35 and 50 years old with alopecia areata. Some clones in this sample may be carry-over from other donors' samples. In this chain, TRBV20-1 is recombined with TRBJ2-7; 11 bases in the middle match TRBD1. The sample here was whole blood, taken in connection with sensitization to the hapten diphenylcyclopropenone (DPC). DNA sequence: TGCAGTGCTAGCATTCCTGGGACAGGGGGAATTGGGGTGTACTTC. This yields the protein CSASIPGTGGIGVYF.